This TCR beta chain is from a study of regulatory T cells in long-lasting Graves disease. This CDR3 has 15 residues. With V trimmed by 5 bases and J by 2 bases, 8 bases remained unmatched. Per germline, CDR1 SEHNR and CDR2 FQNEAQ (reference sequence). Building of the TCR beta libraries involved iRepertoire HTBI primers and Arm-PCR of CDR3 regions. TCRdb re-derived calls from the multiplex PCR reads in MiXCR, one entry per CDR3 protein. The sample gives hundreds of thousands of distinct CDR3 sequences, about 14% of which show up once; over 20% is in the top ten. General observations from the study: Persistent disease was associated with favored TRBV28 usage and with favored use of TRBJ1-2 and TRBJ2-5. The work looked only at peripheral blood and did not look at thyroid tissue. The small sample size may have reduced accuracy.

The time point: newly diagnosed GD, antithyroid drugs for less than 3 months. With RNA extracted from PBMCs as input, the TCR library was made. Recruitment took place at an endocrinology department in Xi'an, China. This clonotype was picked up many times. Its antigen is undetermined. This chain links TRBV7-9 with TRBJ1-2; 7 positions agree with TRBD1. The material sequenced was peripheral blood mononuclear cells (PBMCs), taken at new diagnosis, from a patient treated with antithyroid drugs. The TCR originated in a female donor with Graves disease. In DNA form, the CDR3 reads TGTGCCAGCAGCATCCGGGACAGCATCAACTATGGCTACACCTTC. It specifies CASSIRDSINYGYTF.